The sequence of this TCR beta chain was determined in a study of CXCR3-negative and CXCR3-positive naive CD8 T cells. Notes on the study in general: More hydrophobic TRB CDR3s were found in CXCR3-positive naive cells than in CXCR3-negative naive cells.

Each TRB cDNA library was prepared by 5' RACE (with UMI labels). TCRdb re-called the 5' RACE reads and shows each CDR3 protein once, DNA omitted. The sample table includes around 60,000 distinct CDR3 sequences. Germline V gene data show CDR1 as LNHDA and CDR2 as SQIVND (reference sequence). The CDR3 loop spans 17 amino acids. Remarks on this clonotype: Its matching antigen is unknown.

Sequences were obtained from naive CXCR3+ CD8+ T cells from blood. Subset meaning: CD45RO-CCR7+CD27+CD95- naive CD8+ T cells expressing CXCR3 (TNR3+). This TCR was sampled from a human donor in good health. Some clones in this sample may be carry-over from other donors' samples. V usage is TRBV19 and J usage is TRBJ1-6. This chain's CDR3 is CASSTQSFQAGDSPLHF.